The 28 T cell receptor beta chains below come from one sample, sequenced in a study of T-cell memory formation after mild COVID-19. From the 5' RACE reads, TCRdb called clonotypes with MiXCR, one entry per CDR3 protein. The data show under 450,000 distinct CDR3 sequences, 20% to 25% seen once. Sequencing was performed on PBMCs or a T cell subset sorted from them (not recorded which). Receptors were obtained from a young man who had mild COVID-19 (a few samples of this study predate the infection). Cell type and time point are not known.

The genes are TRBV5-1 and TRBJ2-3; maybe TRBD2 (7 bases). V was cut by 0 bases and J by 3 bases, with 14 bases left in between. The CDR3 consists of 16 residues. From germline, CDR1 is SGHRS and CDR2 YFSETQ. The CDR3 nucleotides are TGCGCCAGCAGCTTGGCGGGAGGACAGAGGACAGATACGCAGTATTTT. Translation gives CASSLAGGQRTDTQYF.

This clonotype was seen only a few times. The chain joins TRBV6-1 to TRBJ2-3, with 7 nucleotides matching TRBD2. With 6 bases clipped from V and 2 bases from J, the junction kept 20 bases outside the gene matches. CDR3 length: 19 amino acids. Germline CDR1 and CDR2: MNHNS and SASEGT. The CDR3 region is CASRAEGRRRAGHTDTQYF. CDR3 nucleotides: TGTGCCAGCAGAGCTGAGGGTCGGAGGCGAGCGGGGCACACAGATACGCAGTATTTT.

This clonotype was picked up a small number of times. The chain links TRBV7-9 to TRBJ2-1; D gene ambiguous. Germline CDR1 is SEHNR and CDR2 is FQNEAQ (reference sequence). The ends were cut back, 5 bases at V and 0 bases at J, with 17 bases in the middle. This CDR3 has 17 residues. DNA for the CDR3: TGTGCCAGCAGCCCGAGTGAGTCTAAAAGCTCCTACAATGAGCAGTTCTTC. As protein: CASSPSESKSSYNEQFF. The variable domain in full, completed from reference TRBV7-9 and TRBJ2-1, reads DTGVSQNPRHKITKRGQNVTFRCDPISEHNRLYWYRQTLGQGPEFLTYFQNEAQLEKSRLLSDRFSAERPKGSFSTLEIQRTEQGDSAMYLCASSPSESKSSYNEQFFGPGTRLTVL.

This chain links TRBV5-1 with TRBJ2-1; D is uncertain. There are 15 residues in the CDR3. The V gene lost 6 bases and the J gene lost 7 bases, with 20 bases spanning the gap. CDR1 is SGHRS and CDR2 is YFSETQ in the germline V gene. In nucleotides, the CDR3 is TGCGCCAGCACCCCCCGGACCCATGGAAGTAATGAGCAGTTCTTC. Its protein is CASTPRTHGSNEQFF.

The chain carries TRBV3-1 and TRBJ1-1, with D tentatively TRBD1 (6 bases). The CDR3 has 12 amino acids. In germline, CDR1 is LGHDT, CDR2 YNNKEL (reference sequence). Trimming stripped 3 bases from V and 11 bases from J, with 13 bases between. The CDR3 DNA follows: TGTGCCAGCAGCCAGAGGAGGGGGGAGGCTTTCTTT. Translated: CASSQRRGEAFF.

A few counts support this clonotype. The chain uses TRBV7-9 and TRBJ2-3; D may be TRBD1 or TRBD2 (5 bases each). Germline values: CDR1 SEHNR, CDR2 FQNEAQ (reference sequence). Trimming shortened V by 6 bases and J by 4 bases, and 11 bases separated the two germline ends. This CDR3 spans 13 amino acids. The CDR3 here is CASSSGTPDTQYF. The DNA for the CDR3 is TGTGCCAGCAGTTCCGGGACGCCAGATACGCAGTATTTT.

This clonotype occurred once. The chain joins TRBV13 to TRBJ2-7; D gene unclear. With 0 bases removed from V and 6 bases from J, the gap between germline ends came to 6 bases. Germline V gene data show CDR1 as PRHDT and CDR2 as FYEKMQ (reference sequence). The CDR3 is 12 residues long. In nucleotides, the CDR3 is TGTGCCAGCAGCTTAGGAGGGCCCGAGCAGTACGTC. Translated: CASSLGGPEQYV.

The CDR3 coding sequence is TGTGCCAGCAGCTTATTAGGAGTAGGGCGCTCCTACGAGCAGTACTTC. Translating it yields CASSLLGVGRSYEQYF. The chain combines TRBV7-9 with TRBJ2-7; D remains ambiguous. The CDR3 consists of 16 residues. Germline V gene sequence: CDR1 SEHNR, CDR2 FQNEAQ (reference sequence). Trimming removed 2 bases from V and 0 bases from J, with 14 bases in between.

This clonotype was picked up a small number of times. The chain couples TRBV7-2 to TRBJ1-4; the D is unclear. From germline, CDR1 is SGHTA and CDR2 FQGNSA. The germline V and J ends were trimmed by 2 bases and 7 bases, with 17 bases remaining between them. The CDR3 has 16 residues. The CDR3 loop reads CASSLTIPRPAEKLFF. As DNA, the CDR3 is TGTGCCAGCAGCTTAACCATACCCCGGCCGGCTGAAAAACTGTTTTTT. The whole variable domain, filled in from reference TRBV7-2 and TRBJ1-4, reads GAGVSQSPSNKVTEKGKDVELRCDPISGHTALYWYRQSLGQGLEFLIYFQGNSAPDKSGLPSDRFSAERTGGSVSTLTIQRTQQEDSAVYLCASSLTIPRPAEKLFFGSGTQLSVL.

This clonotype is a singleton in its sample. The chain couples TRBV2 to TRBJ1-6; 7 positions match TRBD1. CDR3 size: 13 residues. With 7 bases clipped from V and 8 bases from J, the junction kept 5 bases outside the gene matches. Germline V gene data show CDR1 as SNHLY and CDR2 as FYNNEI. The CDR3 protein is CASTSDRDSPLHF. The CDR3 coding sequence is TGTGCCAGCACCAGCGACAGGGATTCACCCCTCCACTTT.

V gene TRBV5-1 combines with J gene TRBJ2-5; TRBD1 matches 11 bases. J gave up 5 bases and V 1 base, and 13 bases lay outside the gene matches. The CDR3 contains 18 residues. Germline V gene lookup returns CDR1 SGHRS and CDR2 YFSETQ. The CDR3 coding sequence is TGCGCCAGCAGCTTGAGGCCGGACGGACAGGGGGCGCGCGAGACCCAGTACTTC. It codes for CASSLRPDGQGARETQYF. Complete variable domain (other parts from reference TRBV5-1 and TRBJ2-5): KAGVTQTPRYLIKTRGQQVTLSCSPISGHRSVSWYQQTPGQGLQFLFEYFSETQRNKGNFPGRFSGRQFSNSRSEMNVSTLELGDSALYLCASSLRPDGQGARETQYFGPGTRLLVL.

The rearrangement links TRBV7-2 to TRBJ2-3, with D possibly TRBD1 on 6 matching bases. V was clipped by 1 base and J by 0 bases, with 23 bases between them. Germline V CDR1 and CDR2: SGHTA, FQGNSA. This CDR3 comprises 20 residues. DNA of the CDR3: TGTGCCAGCAGCTTAGTCCACAGGGACCTGAATGGGTTGAGCACAGATACGCAGTATTTT. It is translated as CASSLVHRDLNGLSTDTQYF.

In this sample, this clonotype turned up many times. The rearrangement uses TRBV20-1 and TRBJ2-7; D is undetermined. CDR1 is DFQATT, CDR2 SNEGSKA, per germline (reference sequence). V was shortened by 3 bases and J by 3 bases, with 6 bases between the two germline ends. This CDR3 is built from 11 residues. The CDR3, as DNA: TGCAGTGCTAGTGACCACTACGAGCAGTACTTC. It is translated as CSASDHYEQYF.

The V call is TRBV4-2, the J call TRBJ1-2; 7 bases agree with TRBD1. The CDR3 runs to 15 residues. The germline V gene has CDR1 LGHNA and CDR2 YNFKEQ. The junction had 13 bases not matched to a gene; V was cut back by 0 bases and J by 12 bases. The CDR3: CASSQESTGEVGDTF. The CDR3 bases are TGTGCCAGCAGCCAAGAAAGTACAGGGGAAGTAGGCGACACCTTC.

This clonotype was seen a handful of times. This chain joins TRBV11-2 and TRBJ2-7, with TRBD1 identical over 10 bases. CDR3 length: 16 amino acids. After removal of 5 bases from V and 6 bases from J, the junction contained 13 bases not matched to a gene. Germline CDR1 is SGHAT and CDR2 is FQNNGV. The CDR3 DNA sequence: TGTGCCAGCAGCCCGTCGGGGACAGGGGAACATCTCGAGCAGTACTTC. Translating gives CASSPSGTGEHLEQYF.

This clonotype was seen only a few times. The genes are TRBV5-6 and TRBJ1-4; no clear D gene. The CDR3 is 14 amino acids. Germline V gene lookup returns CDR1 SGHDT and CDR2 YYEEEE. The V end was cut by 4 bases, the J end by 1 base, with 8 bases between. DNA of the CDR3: TGTGCCAGCAGCATAGTTGGAACTAATGAAAAACTGTTTTTT. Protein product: CASSIVGTNEKLFF.

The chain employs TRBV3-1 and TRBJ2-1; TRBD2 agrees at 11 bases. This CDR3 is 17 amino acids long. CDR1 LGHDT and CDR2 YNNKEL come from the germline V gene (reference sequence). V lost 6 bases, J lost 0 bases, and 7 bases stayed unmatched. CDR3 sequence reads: CASRSLAGGFSYNEQFF. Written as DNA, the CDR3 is TGTGCCAGCAGATCCCTAGCGGGGGGTTTCTCCTACAATGAGCAGTTCTTC.

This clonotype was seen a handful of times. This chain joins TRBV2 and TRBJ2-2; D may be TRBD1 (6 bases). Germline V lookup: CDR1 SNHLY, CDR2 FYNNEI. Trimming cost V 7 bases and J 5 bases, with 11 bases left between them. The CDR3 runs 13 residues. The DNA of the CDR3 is TGTGCCAGCAAGGGGACACTTACCGGGGAGCTGTTTTTT. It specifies CASKGTLTGELFF. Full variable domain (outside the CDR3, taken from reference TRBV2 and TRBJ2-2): EPEVTQTPSHQVTQMGQEVILRCVPISNHLYFYWYRQILGQKVEFLVSFYNNEISEKSEIFDDQFSVERPDGSNFTLKIRSTKLEDSAMYFCASKGTLTGELFFGEGSRLTVL.

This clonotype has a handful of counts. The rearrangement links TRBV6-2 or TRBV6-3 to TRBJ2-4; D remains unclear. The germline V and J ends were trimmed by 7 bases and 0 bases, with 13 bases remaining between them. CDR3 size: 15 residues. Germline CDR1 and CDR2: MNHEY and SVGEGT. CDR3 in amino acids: CASTRRPLAKNIQYF. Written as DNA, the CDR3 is TGTGCCAGCACTCGTCGACCTCTAGCCAAAAACATTCAGTACTTC.

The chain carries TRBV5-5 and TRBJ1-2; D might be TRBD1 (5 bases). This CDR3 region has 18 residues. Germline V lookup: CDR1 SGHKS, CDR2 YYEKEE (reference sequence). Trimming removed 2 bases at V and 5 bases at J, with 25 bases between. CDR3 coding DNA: TGTGCCAGCAGCTTCAGCGGGGCAACACCTCGAGTGGTTTATGGCTACACCTTC. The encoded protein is CASSFSGATPRVVYGYTF. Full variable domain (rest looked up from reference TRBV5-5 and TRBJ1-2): DAGVTQSPTHLIKTRGQQVTLRCSPISGHKSVSWYQQVLGQGPQFIFQYYEKEERGRGNFPDRFSARQFPNYSSELNVNALLLGDSALYLCASSFSGATPRVVYGYTFGSGTRLTVV.

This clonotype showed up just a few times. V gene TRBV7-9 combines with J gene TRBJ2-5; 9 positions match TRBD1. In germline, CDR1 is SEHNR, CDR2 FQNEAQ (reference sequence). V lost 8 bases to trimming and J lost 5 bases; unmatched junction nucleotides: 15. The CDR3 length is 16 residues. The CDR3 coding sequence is TGTGCCAGCCTCTTAGGAGCCGGGACAGGGCTTGAGACCCAGTACTTC. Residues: CASLLGAGTGLETQYF.

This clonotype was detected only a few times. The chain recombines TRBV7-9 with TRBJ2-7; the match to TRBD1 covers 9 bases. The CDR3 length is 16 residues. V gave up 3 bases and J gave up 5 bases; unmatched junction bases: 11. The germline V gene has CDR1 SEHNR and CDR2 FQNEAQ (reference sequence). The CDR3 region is CASSFDPGQGSHEQYF. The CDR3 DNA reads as TGTGCCAGCAGCTTTGACCCGGGACAGGGATCTCACGAGCAGTACTTC.

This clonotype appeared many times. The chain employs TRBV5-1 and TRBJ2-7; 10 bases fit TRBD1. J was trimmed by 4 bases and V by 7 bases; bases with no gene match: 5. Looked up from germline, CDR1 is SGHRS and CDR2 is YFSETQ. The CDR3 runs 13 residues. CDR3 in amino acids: CASRRDRGYEQYF. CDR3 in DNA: TGCGCCAGCCGTCGGGACAGGGGTTACGAGCAGTACTTC.

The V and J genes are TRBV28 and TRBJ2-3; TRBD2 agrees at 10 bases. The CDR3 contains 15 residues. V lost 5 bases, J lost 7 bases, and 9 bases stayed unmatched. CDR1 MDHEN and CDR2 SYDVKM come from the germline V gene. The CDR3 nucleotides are TGTGCCAGCAGTGTACTAGCGGGGCAGGGGAATACGCAGTATTTT. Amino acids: CASSVLAGQGNTQYF. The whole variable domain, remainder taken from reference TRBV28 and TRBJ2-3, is DVKVTQSSRYLVKRTGEKVFLECVQDMDHENMFWYRQDPGLGLRLIYFSYDVKMKEKGDIPEGYSVSREKKERFSLILESASTNQTSMYLCASSVLAGQGNTQYFGPGTRLTVL.

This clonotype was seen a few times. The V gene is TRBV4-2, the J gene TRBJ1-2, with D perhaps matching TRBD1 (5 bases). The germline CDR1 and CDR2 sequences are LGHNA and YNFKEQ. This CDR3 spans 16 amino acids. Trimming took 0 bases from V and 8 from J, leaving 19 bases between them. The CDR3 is CASSQEMRQRVTGYTF. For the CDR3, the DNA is TGTGCCAGCAGCCAAGAGATGAGACAGCGGGTAACCGGCTACACCTTC.

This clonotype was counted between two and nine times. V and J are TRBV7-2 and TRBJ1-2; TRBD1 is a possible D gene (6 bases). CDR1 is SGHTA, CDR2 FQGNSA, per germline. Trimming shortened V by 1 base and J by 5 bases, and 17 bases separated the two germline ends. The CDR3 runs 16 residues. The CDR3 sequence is CASSLVMRGQGYGYTF. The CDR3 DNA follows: TGTGCCAGCAGCTTAGTCATGCGGGGGCAAGGGTATGGCTACACCTTC.

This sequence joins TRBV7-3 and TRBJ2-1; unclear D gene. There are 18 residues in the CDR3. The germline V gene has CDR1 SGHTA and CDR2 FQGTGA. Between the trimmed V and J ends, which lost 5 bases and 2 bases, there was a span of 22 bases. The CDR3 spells CASSTSVIRRQPYNEQFF. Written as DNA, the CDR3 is TGTGCCAGCAGCACATCTGTCATCAGGCGCCAGCCCTACAATGAGCAGTTCTTC. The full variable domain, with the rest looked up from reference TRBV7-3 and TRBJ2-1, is GAGVSQTPSNKVTEKGKYVELRCDPISGHTALYWYRQSLGQGPEFLIYFQGTGAADDSGLPNDRFFAVRPEGSVSTLKIQRTERGDSAVYLCASSTSVIRRQPYNEQFFGPGTRLTVL.

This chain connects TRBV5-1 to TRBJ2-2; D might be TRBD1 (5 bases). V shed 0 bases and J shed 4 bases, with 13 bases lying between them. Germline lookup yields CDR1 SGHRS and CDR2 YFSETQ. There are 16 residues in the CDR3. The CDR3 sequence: CASSLEGALLTGELFF. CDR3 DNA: TGCGCCAGCAGCTTGGAAGGGGCACTACTCACCGGGGAGCTGTTTTTT.